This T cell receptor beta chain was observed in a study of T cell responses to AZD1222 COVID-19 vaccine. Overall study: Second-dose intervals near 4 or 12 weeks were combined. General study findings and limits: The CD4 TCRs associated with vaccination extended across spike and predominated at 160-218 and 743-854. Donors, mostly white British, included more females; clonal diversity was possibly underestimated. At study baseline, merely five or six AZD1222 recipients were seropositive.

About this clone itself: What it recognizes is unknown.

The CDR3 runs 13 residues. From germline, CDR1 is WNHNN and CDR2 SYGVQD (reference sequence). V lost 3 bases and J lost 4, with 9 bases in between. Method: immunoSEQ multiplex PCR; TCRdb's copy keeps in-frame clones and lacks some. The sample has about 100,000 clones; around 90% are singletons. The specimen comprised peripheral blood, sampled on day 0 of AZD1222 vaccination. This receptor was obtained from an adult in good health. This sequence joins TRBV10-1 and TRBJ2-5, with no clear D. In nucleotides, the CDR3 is TGCGCCAGCAGTGACGCAAACGGAGAGACCCAGTACTTC. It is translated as CASSDANGETQYF.